A single sample gave rise to the 15 T cell receptor beta chains below, sequenced in a study of human T cells and chemical hapten exposure. TCRdb re-analysed the RACE reads in MiXCR, keeping a single row per CDR3 protein. The repertoire holds some 380,000 distinct CDR3 sequences, more than 4.5% seen once, with roughly 2.4% in the top ten. Time point noted: patch test 1, 2 weeks after DPC sensitization. Treatment reported: therapeutic diphenylcyclopropenone sensitization with weekly scalp DPC. The specimen was whole blood, collected in connection with sensitization to the hapten diphenylcyclopropenone (DPC). The receptors stem from a woman aged 45-59 years with alopecia areata. Some clones in this sample may be carry-over from other donors' samples.

This clonotype was detected only a few times. The genes are TRBV20-1 and TRBJ2-7, with 9 bases identical to TRBD1. J was trimmed by 0 bases and V by 1 base; bases with no gene match: 7. The CDR3 length is 16 residues. Germline V CDR1 and CDR2: DFQATT, SNEGSKA (reference sequence). Here the CDR3 reads CSARGNRGRASYEQYF. The CDR3, as DNA: TGCAGTGCTAGAGGGAACAGGGGGCGCGCCTCCTACGAGCAGTACTTC.

There are many counts of this clonotype. The chain has TRBV13 and TRBJ1-1, with a tentative D call TRBD1 (5 bases). The CDR3 loop spans 12 amino acids. The germline CDR1 and CDR2 sequences are PRHDT and FYEKMQ (reference sequence). V lost 0 bases, J lost 6 bases, and 5 bases lay in between. This chain's CDR3 is CASSLGRAEAFF. DNA of the CDR3: TGTGCCAGCAGCTTAGGCAGGGCTGAAGCTTTCTTT.

This clonotype showed up many times. The chain carries TRBV29-1 and TRBJ1-1; TRBD1 matches 8 bases. The CDR3 length is 14 residues. The V gene end was trimmed by 4 bases and the J gene end by 7 bases; junction bases not matched to a gene: 11. Germline CDR1 and CDR2: SQVTM and ANQGSEA. CDR3: CSVVSLGDRSEAFF. In DNA, the CDR3 is TGCAGCGTTGTATCTTTAGGGGACAGGAGTGAAGCTTTCTTT. The variable domain in full, completed from reference TRBV29-1 and TRBJ1-1, reads SAVISQKPSRDICQRGTSLTIQCQVDSQVTMMFWYRQQPGQSLTLIATANQGSEATYESGFVIDKFPISRPNLTFSTLTVSNMSPEDSSIYLCSVVSLGDRSEAFFGQGTRLTVV.

The chain employs TRBV19 and TRBJ1-5; tentative D call: TRBD1 (5 bases). The CDR3 spans 13 residues. CDR1 and CDR2 from the germline V gene are LNHDA and SQIVND (reference sequence). The germline V and J ends were trimmed by 7 bases and 3 bases, with 10 bases remaining between them. CDR3 sequence (DNA): TGTGCCAGTACTGGGACCTTCAATCAGCCCCAGCATTTT. It translates to CASTGTFNQPQHF.

This clonotype was seen repeatedly, ten times or more. The chain couples TRBV12-3 or TRBV12-4 to TRBJ1-3; D is unresolved. CDR3 size: 13 residues. Trimming shortened V by 6 bases and J by 2 bases, and 8 bases separated the two germline ends. The CDR3, as DNA: TGTGCCAGCAGCGTGGTCACTGGAAACACCATATATTTT. As protein: CASSVVTGNTIYF.

Points on this clonotype: A much bigger clone sits one base away, suggesting this may be a read error. The chain is built from TRBV9 and TRBJ1-1, with a weak D call TRBD1 (6 bases). CDR3 size: 16 residues. Germline V lookup: CDR1 SGDLS, CDR2 YYNGEE. DNA for the CDR3: TGTGCCAGCAGCGTACAACCCGCAGGGGTCGGGACTGAAGCTATCTTT. This codes for CASSVQPAGVGTEAIF.

This clonotype was observed a handful of times. V gene TRBV11-2 combines with J gene TRBJ2-5; D remains ambiguous. This CDR3 region has 13 residues. V was shortened by 5 bases and J by 4 bases, with 11 bases between the two germline ends. Germline assignment: CDR1 SGHAT and CDR2 FQNNGV. The CDR3 loop reads CASSRGFGETQYF. Written as DNA, the CDR3 is TGTGCCAGCAGCCGCGGTTTCGGAGAGACCCAGTACTTC.

This clonotype was detected ten times or more. The genes are TRBV29-1 and TRBJ1-2; no definite D call. The CDR3 sequence is 12 residues long. Germline lookup yields CDR1 SQVTM and CDR2 ANQGSEA. V was clipped by 1 base and J by 8 bases, with 11 bases between them. For the CDR3, the DNA is TGCAGCGTTGAAGGAGCCTACGGCGGCTACACCTTC. Protein product: CSVEGAYGGYTF. Drawing the rest from reference TRBV29-1 and TRBJ1-2, the complete variable domain is SAVISQKPSRDICQRGTSLTIQCQVDSQVTMMFWYRQQPGQSLTLIATANQGSEATYESGFVIDKFPISRPNLTFSTLTVSNMSPEDSSIYLCSVEGAYGGYTFGSGTRLTVV.

This clonotype was counted only a few times. The chain is built from TRBV15 and TRBJ1-1; D gene ambiguous. Germline CDR1 is LNHNV and CDR2 is YYDKDF (reference sequence). This CDR3 is built from 15 residues. Trimming removed 3 bases from V and 2 bases from J, with 13 bases in between. CDR3 nucleotides: TGTGCCACCAGCAGGGAAAGGACTGTTAACACTGAAGCTTTCTTT. Amino acids: CATSRERTVNTEAFF.

A note on this clonotype: No conserved phenylalanine or tryptophan is present at the end of the CDR3, so a read error is the likely explanation. The rearrangement links TRBV9 to TRBJ2-4; tentative D call: TRBD2 (6 bases). CDR3 length equals 15 residues. Trimming removed 4 bases at V and 0 bases at J, with 11 bases between. From germline, CDR1 is SGDLS and CDR2 YYNGEE. The DNA for the CDR3 is TGTGCCAGCAGCCCCGGGAGTCTAGCCAAAAACATTCAGTACTAC. Translation gives CASSPGSLAKNIQYY.

This clonotype has more than one count but fewer than ten. The chain links TRBV7-2 to TRBJ2-3; possibly TRBD1 or TRBD2 for D (5 bases each). Germline-derived CDR1 and CDR2 are SGHTA and FQGNSA. Deletions cut 5 bases from V and 2 bases from J, with 14 bases between. The CDR3 contains 15 residues. The CDR3 sequence is CASSLDSGNTDTQYF. DNA for the CDR3: TGTGCCAGCAGCCTAGACAGCGGTAACACAGATACGCAGTATTTT.

This clonotype was counted at least ten times. V is TRBV28 and J is TRBJ2-7, with D possibly called TRBD1 or TRBD2 (5 bases each). Per germline, CDR1 MDHEN and CDR2 SYDVKM. Trimming removed 3 bases from V and 7 bases from J, with 16 bases in between. This CDR3 region has 14 residues. The CDR3 nucleotides read TGTGCCAGCAGTTTCGCTTCCGGGACGCGGGAGCAGTACTTC. Translated, it gives CASSFASGTREQYF.

The gene calls are TRBV5-1 and TRBJ1-1; tentative D call: TRBD1 (5 bases). This CDR3 is built from 13 residues. The V end was cut by 5 bases, the J end by 3 bases, with 11 bases between. The germline V gene has CDR1 SGHRS and CDR2 YFSETQ. This chain's CDR3 is CASRAKGDTEAFF. The CDR3 DNA is TGCGCCAGCAGAGCCAAAGGGGACACTGAAGCTTTCTTT.

This clonotype was detected ten times or more. The chain has TRBV4-1 and TRBJ1-1, with unresolved D. CDR3 length: 14 amino acids. V gave up 3 bases and J gave up 0 bases, with 8 bases separating them. Germline V lookup: CDR1 MGHRA, CDR2 YSYEKL. The CDR3 DNA sequence: TGCGCCAGCAGCCAGATCAGCATGAACACTGAAGCTTTCTTT. Protein: CASSQISMNTEAFF.

This clonotype was recorded many times. The chain carries TRBV10-3 and TRBJ2-7; D is ambiguous. Trimming cost V 6 bases and J 2 bases, with 11 bases left between them. CDR3 size: 13 residues. Germline-derived CDR1 and CDR2 are ENHRY and SYGVKD. CDR3 bases: TGTGCCATCAGCCGAGAACCGGCCTACGAGCAGTACTTC. The encoded protein is CAISREPAYEQYF.